The rows below give T cell receptor beta chains drawn from one sample of a study of T cells in Graves' hyperthyroidism and ophthalmopathy. TCRdb reprocessed the multiplex PCR reads via MiXCR and lists one record per CDR3 protein. The top ten clones hold approximately 6.8% of a sample with about 660,000 distinct CDR3 sequences, approximately 42% of them seen once. The sequenced sample was peripheral blood or thyroid tissue (not recorded which). The receptors derive from an adult man with Graves' disease, either hyperthyroidism or ophthalmopathy (not recorded which). Each CDR3 is given with its conserved first and last residue. D genes are given only for firm matches. Clone size is stated in some rows and not others, as once, few, many or a class when expanded.

d_call: .; j_call: TRBJ1-2; v_call: TRBV6-5; clone_size: .; cdr3_nt: TGTGCCAGCAGTTACCACACGCAGGGTGCCCTAATAAACTATGGCTACACCTTC; cdr3_aa: CASSYHTQGALINYGYTF
d_call: TRBD2; j_call: TRBJ2-7; v_call: TRBV7-9; clone_size: .; cdr3_nt: TGTGCCAGCAGCTCCACGACTAGCGGGAGGGCCAACGAGCAGTACTTC; cdr3_aa: CASSSTTSGRANEQYF
d_call: .; j_call: TRBJ1-2; v_call: TRBV7-8; clone_size: few; cdr3_nt: TGTGCCAGCACCCCGGACATACGGGGCTATGGCTACACCTTC; cdr3_aa: CASTPDIRGYGYTF
d_call: .; j_call: TRBJ2-5; v_call: TRBV2; clone_size: few; cdr3_nt: TGTGCCAGCAGTGAAGCGTGGAGGGGACCTGAAGAGACCCAGTACTTC; cdr3_aa: CASSEAWRGPEETQYF
d_call: TRBD1; j_call: TRBJ1-3; v_call: TRBV15; clone_size: .; cdr3_nt: TGTGCCACCAGCAGAGTTGACAGGGCTGCTGGAAACACCATATATTTT; cdr3_aa: CATSRVDRAAGNTIYF
d_call: .; j_call: TRBJ1-4; v_call: TRBV7-2; clone_size: many; cdr3_nt: TGTGCCAGCAGCTACGGGACGGCAACTAATGAAAAACTGTTTTTT; cdr3_aa: CASSYGTATNEKLFF
d_call: .; j_call: TRBJ1-1; v_call: TRBV2; clone_size: .; cdr3_nt: TGTGCCAGCAGTGAAGCATTAGACAGGATACTGAACACTGAAGCTTTCTTT; cdr3_aa: CASSEALDRILNTEAFF
d_call: TRBD1; j_call: TRBJ1-1; v_call: TRBV7-9; clone_size: few; cdr3_nt: TGTGCCAGCAGCTTAAGGGGGACAGGGGCGGGCACTGAAGCTTTCTTT; cdr3_aa: CASSLRGTGAGTEAFF
d_call: TRBD2; j_call: TRBJ2-2; v_call: TRBV2; clone_size: .; cdr3_nt: TGTGCCAGCAGCGATAGCGGGAGACACACCGGGGAGCTGTTTTTT; cdr3_aa: CASSDSGRHTGELFF
d_call: .; j_call: TRBJ1-1; v_call: TRBV27; clone_size: .; cdr3_nt: TGTGCCAGCGGCATGACACGACTGAACACTGAAGCTTTCTTT; cdr3_aa: CASGMTRLNTEAFF
d_call: .; j_call: TRBJ1-2; v_call: TRBV13; clone_size: .; cdr3_nt: TGTGCCAGCAGCTTCTCAGATATTGGCTACACCTTC; cdr3_aa: CASSFSDIGYTF
d_call: .; j_call: TRBJ1-1; v_call: TRBV7-2; clone_size: many; cdr3_nt: TGTGCCAGCAGTACCTCAAACAGGAACACTGAAGCTTTCTTT; cdr3_aa: CASSTSNRNTEAFF
d_call: TRBD1; j_call: TRBJ1-2; v_call: TRBV7-9; clone_size: .; cdr3_nt: TGCGCCAGCAGCCATACGGGACAGGGGAACTATGGCTACACCTTC; cdr3_aa: CASSHTGQGNYGYTF
d_call: .; j_call: TRBJ1-1; v_call: TRBV2; clone_size: .; cdr3_nt: TGTGCCAGCAGTTTGGGACCGACGGTCAGGACTGAAGCTTTCTTT; cdr3_aa: CASSLGPTVRTEAFF
d_call: .; j_call: TRBJ1-2; v_call: TRBV6-1; clone_size: .; cdr3_nt: TGTGCCAGCAGTGATTCTTGGACGTACGGGGGCTACACCTTC; cdr3_aa: CASSDSWTYGGYTF
d_call: TRBD2; j_call: TRBJ2-7; v_call: TRBV7-9; clone_size: .; cdr3_nt: TGTGCCAGCAGCGGAGATGTAAGGCGGGCCCCCCAAAGCGGGACTTACGAGCAGTACTTC; cdr3_aa: CASSGDVRRAPQSGTYEQYF
d_call: .; j_call: TRBJ1-6; v_call: TRBV20-1; clone_size: few; cdr3_nt: TGCAGTGCTAGAGAGGCAGGGGTTAGTTCACCCCTCCACTTT; cdr3_aa: CSAREAGVSSPLHF
d_call: TRBD2; j_call: TRBJ2-7; v_call: TRBV7-6; clone_size: many; cdr3_nt: TGTGCCAGCAGCTTGGTAGCGGGGGGGTCCTCCTACGAGCAGTACTTC; cdr3_aa: CASSLVAGGSSYEQYF
d_call: .; j_call: TRBJ1-1; v_call: TRBV20-1; clone_size: .; cdr3_nt: TGCAGTGGGACAGTGAACACTGAAGCTTTCTTT; cdr3_aa: CSGTVNTEAFF
d_call: TRBD2; j_call: TRBJ2-5; v_call: TRBV7-6; clone_size: few; cdr3_nt: TGTGCCAGCAGCCGTAACCTAGCGGGGGGGCGCGAGACCCAGTACTTC; cdr3_aa: CASSRNLAGGRETQYF
d_call: .; j_call: TRBJ2-7; v_call: TRBV15; clone_size: .; cdr3_nt: TGTGCCACCAAGCGGGACAGAGACTACGAGCAGTACTTC; cdr3_aa: CATKRDRDYEQYF
d_call: .; j_call: TRBJ2-5; v_call: TRBV7-6; clone_size: .; cdr3_nt: TGTGCCACCAAGCTTAACGCGGGCCGATTGGGGACCCAGTACTTC; cdr3_aa: CATKLNAGRLGTQYF
d_call: TRBD1; j_call: TRBJ1-2; v_call: TRBV9; clone_size: .; cdr3_nt: TGTGCCAGCAGCGTGTCCGGGACAGCAATCTATGGCTACACCTTC; cdr3_aa: CASSVSGTAIYGYTF
d_call: .; j_call: TRBJ1-5; v_call: TRBV7-8; clone_size: .; cdr3_nt: TGTGCCAGCAGCTTGATCAGGGGTCAAGAGACCCAGCATTTT; cdr3_aa: CASSLIRGQETQHF
d_call: TRBD1; j_call: TRBJ1-6; v_call: TRBV25-1; clone_size: once; cdr3_nt: TGTGCCAGCAGTGAATCGGGACAGGGATGGGGCCGATCACCCCTCCACTTT; cdr3_aa: CASSESGQGWGRSPLHF
d_call: TRBD1; j_call: TRBJ2-2; v_call: TRBV5-1; clone_size: many; cdr3_nt: TGCGCCAGCAGTTGGACAGGTGGTGGGGAGCTGTTTTTT; cdr3_aa: CASSWTGGGELFF
d_call: .; j_call: TRBJ2-7; v_call: TRBV11-2; clone_size: .; cdr3_nt: TGTGCCAGCAGCTTACTTCTCGGACCTGTTCAGGAGCAGTACTTC; cdr3_aa: CASSLLLGPVQEQYF
d_call: TRBD1; j_call: TRBJ1-4; v_call: TRBV2; clone_size: few; cdr3_nt: TGTGCCAGCAGTGAGGCGCTTCGGATTGGGGACAGATATGAAAAACTGTTTTTT; cdr3_aa: CASSEALRIGDRYEKLFF
d_call: .; j_call: TRBJ2-2; v_call: TRBV25-1; clone_size: .; cdr3_nt: TGTGCCAGCAGTTACTCGCTGTGGACGGAAGTCGCGAACACCGGGGAGCTGTTTTTT; cdr3_aa: CASSYSLWTEVANTGELFF
d_call: TRBD1; j_call: TRBJ1-1; v_call: TRBV6-1; clone_size: .; cdr3_nt: TGTGCCAGCAGTGCGAACAGGGGTGAGTCGACTGAAGCTTTCTTT; cdr3_aa: CASSANRGESTEAFF
d_call: .; j_call: TRBJ2-5; v_call: TRBV7-6; clone_size: .; cdr3_nt: TGTGCCAGCAGCTCGGCGCTGCAAGGGACAAAAGAGACCCAGTACTTC; cdr3_aa: CASSSALQGTKETQYF
d_call: .; j_call: TRBJ1-2; v_call: TRBV5-4; clone_size: .; cdr3_nt: TGTGCCAGCAGCCGGACAGAGCTAAACTATGGCTACACCTTC; cdr3_aa: CASSRTELNYGYTF
d_call: .; j_call: TRBJ1-2; v_call: TRBV9; clone_size: .; cdr3_nt: TGTGCCAGCAGCGCACAGGGCTCCGCTAACTATGGCTACACCTTC; cdr3_aa: CASSAQGSANYGYTF
d_call: TRBD1; j_call: TRBJ2-5; v_call: TRBV29-1; clone_size: .; cdr3_nt: TGCAGCGTTGAGGGACAGGGCACGGAGACCCAGTACTTC; cdr3_aa: CSVEGQGTETQYF
d_call: .; j_call: TRBJ1-6; v_call: TRBV6-5; clone_size: many; cdr3_nt: TGTGCCAGCACCATGACCCTGAATTCACCCCTCCACTTT; cdr3_aa: CASTMTLNSPLHF
d_call: .; j_call: TRBJ2-7; v_call: TRBV2; clone_size: .; cdr3_nt: TGTGCCAGCAGTTACGGGTCGGGCAGTGCCTACGAGCAGTACTTC; cdr3_aa: CASSYGSGSAYEQYF
d_call: .; j_call: TRBJ1-1; v_call: TRBV25-1; clone_size: .; cdr3_nt: TGTGCCAGCAGTGCTAGCGGGAGGGAGGGCACTGAAGCTTTCTTT; cdr3_aa: CASSASGREGTEAFF
d_call: .; j_call: TRBJ1-2; v_call: TRBV5-5; clone_size: many; cdr3_nt: TGTGCCAGCAGCCCGGATGGGCTCAGAGGCTACACCTTC; cdr3_aa: CASSPDGLRGYTF
d_call: .; j_call: TRBJ1-2; v_call: TRBV10-3; clone_size: once; cdr3_nt: TGTGCCACCGGGGGGCCCTCTAACTATGGCTACACCTTC; cdr3_aa: CATGGPSNYGYTF
d_call: .; j_call: TRBJ2-7; v_call: TRBV7-8; clone_size: few; cdr3_nt: TGTGCCAGCAGCTTCGGGGTCGGGACCGAGCAGTACTTC; cdr3_aa: CASSFGVGTEQYF
d_call: .; j_call: TRBJ2-7; v_call: TRBV9; clone_size: .; cdr3_nt: TGTGCCAGCAGCGTAGGTCAGGGGAGTTTTGCCGAGCAGTACTTC; cdr3_aa: CASSVGQGSFAEQYF
d_call: TRBD1; j_call: TRBJ1-2; v_call: TRBV9; clone_size: .; cdr3_nt: TGTGCCAGCAGCGTAGGAGGACAGGGTAACTATGGCTACACCTTC; cdr3_aa: CASSVGGQGNYGYTF
d_call: TRBD1; j_call: TRBJ2-7; v_call: TRBV9; clone_size: few; cdr3_nt: TGTGCCAGCAGCGGGGGACAGGGGAGAGGCGAGCAGTACTTC; cdr3_aa: CASSGGQGRGEQYF
d_call: .; j_call: TRBJ2-5; v_call: TRBV19; clone_size: few; cdr3_nt: TGTGCCAGTAGTACCTATTATCCGGAGACCCAGTACTTC; cdr3_aa: CASSTYYPETQYF
d_call: TRBD1; j_call: TRBJ1-1; v_call: TRBV19; clone_size: few; cdr3_nt: TGTGCCAGTAGTTCCCGGACAGGGGGGAACACTGAAGCTTTCTTT; cdr3_aa: CASSSRTGGNTEAFF
d_call: TRBD1; j_call: TRBJ2-5; v_call: TRBV20-1; clone_size: few; cdr3_nt: TGCAGTGCTAGAGTACAGGGGATTGGGACCCAGTACTTC; cdr3_aa: CSARVQGIGTQYF
d_call: TRBD1; j_call: TRBJ1-5; v_call: TRBV10-2; clone_size: many; cdr3_nt: TGCGCCAGCAGCGAGACAGGGTCTCAGCCCCAGCATTTT; cdr3_aa: CASSETGSQPQHF
d_call: TRBD2; j_call: TRBJ2-7; v_call: TRBV10-3; clone_size: many; cdr3_nt: TGTGCCAGCAGTCGTTTAGCGGGGGGCTCCTACGAGCAGTACTTC; cdr3_aa: CASSRLAGGSYEQYF
d_call: .; j_call: TRBJ1-5; v_call: TRBV2; clone_size: few; cdr3_nt: TGTGCCAGCAGCTCCGGGGACGGGGTTGGCAATCAGCCCCAGCATTTT; cdr3_aa: CASSSGDGVGNQPQHF
d_call: .; j_call: TRBJ1-2; v_call: TRBV7-9; clone_size: many; cdr3_nt: TGTGCCAGCAAGGGAATATATGGCTACACCTTC; cdr3_aa: CASKGIYGYTF
d_call: TRBD1; j_call: TRBJ2-7; v_call: TRBV14; clone_size: many; cdr3_nt: TGTGCCAGCAGCCAACCGGGACAGGGGAACTACGAGCAGTACTTC; cdr3_aa: CASSQPGQGNYEQYF
d_call: TRBD2; j_call: TRBJ2-3; v_call: TRBV7-6; clone_size: .; cdr3_nt: TGTGCCAGCAGCTTAGCGGCGAGCGGGGGCACAGATACGCAGTATTTT; cdr3_aa: CASSLAASGGTDTQYF
d_call: .; j_call: TRBJ2-5; v_call: TRBV20-1; clone_size: .; cdr3_nt: TGCAGTGCTAGAGATCGGGAAGGACCCCAAGAGACCCAGTACTTC; cdr3_aa: CSARDREGPQETQYF
d_call: TRBD1; j_call: TRBJ1-1; v_call: TRBV20-1; clone_size: few; cdr3_nt: TGCAGTGCTAGTGAAGGGGGCCCTGAAGCTTTCTTT; cdr3_aa: CSASEGGPEAFF
d_call: .; j_call: TRBJ1-4; v_call: TRBV25-1; clone_size: .; cdr3_nt: TGTGCCAGCAGTGACGGGGATTGGACTAATGAAAAACTGTTTTTT; cdr3_aa: CASSDGDWTNEKLFF
d_call: .; j_call: TRBJ1-1; v_call: TRBV12-3/TRBV12-4; clone_size: .; cdr3_nt: TGTGCCAGCAGTTACTCGGTGTTGGGGGGCCCGAACACTGAAGCTTTCTTT; cdr3_aa: CASSYSVLGGPNTEAFF
d_call: TRBD2; j_call: TRBJ2-5; v_call: TRBV12-3/TRBV12-4; clone_size: few; cdr3_nt: TGTGCCAGCAGTTTAACGGGAGGGGTCGAGACCCAGTACTTC; cdr3_aa: CASSLTGGVETQYF
d_call: TRBD1; j_call: TRBJ2-5; v_call: TRBV7-8; clone_size: many; cdr3_nt: TGTGCCAGCAGCTTTAGTTCGACAGGGGTCAGTGCCCAGTACTTC; cdr3_aa: CASSFSSTGVSAQYF
d_call: .; j_call: TRBJ1-3; v_call: TRBV2; clone_size: .; cdr3_nt: TGTGCCAGCAGTGGGTCCACGGACTCTGGAAACACCATATATTTT; cdr3_aa: CASSGSTDSGNTIYF
d_call: TRBD1; j_call: TRBJ2-2; v_call: TRBV9; clone_size: few; cdr3_nt: TGTGCCAGCAGTTCAAAACAGGGGTCCGGGGAGCTGTTTTTT; cdr3_aa: CASSSKQGSGELFF